Shown below are 17 T cell receptor beta chains from a single sample sequenced in a study of T cells after posttransplantation cyclophosphamide. Measured with immunoSEQ multiplex PCR; TCRdb has only the in-frame clones, and not every one. The data show about 26,000 clones, with none appearing a single time. Sequencing was performed on PBMCs. All receptors derive from a man in his fifties or sixties in good health, CMV-negative, and a related stem cell transplant donor.

At least ten counts were recorded for this clone. This chain connects TRBV6-6 to TRBJ1-3; a weak D match, TRBD1 (5 bases). Germline loops: CDR1 MNHNY, CDR2 SVGAGI (reference sequence). Trimming pared 0 bases from V and 0 bases from J, leaving 9 bases between. The CDR3 loop spans 16 amino acids. The chain's CDR3 is CASSYSGRSSGNTIYF. The CDR3 nucleotides read TGTGCCAGCAGTTACTCGGGGCGGAGCTCTGGAAACACCATATATTTT.

The table lists this clone with many counts. The chain couples TRBV18 to TRBJ1-6; TRBD1 agrees at 7 bases. Germline V lookup: CDR1 KGHSH, CDR2 LQKENI. The J segment lost 8 bases and the V segment lost 6 bases, leaving 4 bases of the junction unmatched. The CDR3 is 13 residues long. As DNA, the CDR3 is TGTGCCAGCTCCCGGGACAGAGATTCACCCCTCCACTTT. As protein: CASSRDRDSPLHF.

This clone was picked up many times. V gene TRBV7-9 combines with J gene TRBJ1-1, with 10 bases that match TRBD1. J lost 5 bases, V lost 5 bases, and 5 bases had no gene match. Germline CDR1 reads SEHNR; CDR2 reads FQNEAQ (reference sequence). The CDR3 covers 14 residues. The CDR3 DNA is TGTGCCAGCAGCCTGACAGGGGGCATAACTGAAGCTTTCTTT. Translating gives CASSLTGGITEAFF.

This clone was recorded many times. This chain joins TRBV10-3 and TRBJ1-5; the match to TRBD1 covers 8 bases. The CDR3 runs to 15 residues. Germline values: CDR1 ENHRY, CDR2 SYGVKD. V dropped 3 bases and J dropped 7; count of bases not matched to a gene: 8. The CDR3 sequence is CAISDYDRGGQPQHF. The DNA of the CDR3 is TGTGCCATCAGTGACTACGACAGGGGTGGACAGCCCCAGCATTTT.

This clone was counted ten times or more. The chain is built from TRBV28 and TRBJ2-3; D possibly corresponds to TRBD2 (6 bases). Trimming cost V 6 bases and J 7 bases, with 14 bases left between them. Germline-derived CDR1 and CDR2 are MDHEN and SYDVKM. The CDR3 spans 13 residues. The CDR3 nucleotides are TGTGCCAGCAGCACTTGGGGGGTTAATACGCAGTATTTT. Translation: CASSTWGVNTQYF.

This clone was counted between two and nine times. The same CDR3 can be traced to other DNA sequences in this sample. As DNA, the CDR3 is TGTGCCAGCAGCTTGACCAGGGTTGAGACCCAGTACTTC. Protein sequence: CASSLTRVETQYF. The chain is built from TRBV7-3 and TRBJ2-5; D is perhaps TRBD1 (5 bases). The CDR3 extends over 13 amino acids. Germline V lookup: CDR1 SGHTA, CDR2 FQGTGA. V was pared by 3 bases and J by 5 bases, with 10 bases between.

The table lists this clone with many counts. This chain connects TRBV6-4 to TRBJ2-1; TRBD2 agrees at 12 bases. The CDR3 runs to 20 residues. Germline CDR1 reads MRHNA; CDR2 reads SNTAGT. V was pared by 1 base and J by 1 base, with 11 bases of the junction left unmatched. CDR3 nucleotide sequence: TGTGCCAGCAGTGACTTAGCCCGACTAGCGGGGGCAAAATCCTACAATGAGCAGTTCTTC. Encoded protein: CASSDLARLAGAKSYNEQFF.

This clone was counted at least ten times. Different DNA sequences within this sample yield the same CDR3. The chain is built from TRBV9 and TRBJ1-4, with 9 bases that match TRBD1. The V gene's germline CDR1 is SGDLS and CDR2 YYNGEE. The CDR3 has 15 amino acids. The trim removed 4 bases at V and 5 bases at J, leaving 6 bases unmatched. In DNA, the CDR3 is TGTGCCAGCAGCCCTCGGGACAGGGAGAATGAAAAACTGTTTTTT. Translation gives CASSPRDRENEKLFF.

This clone occurred many times. The chain carries TRBV7-9 and TRBJ2-3; perhaps TRBD2 as D (7 bases). Germline values: CDR1 SEHNR, CDR2 FQNEAQ (reference sequence). The CDR3 loop spans 16 amino acids. The V and J ends lost 3 bases and 1 base respectively, with 14 bases between them. The CDR3 DNA reads as TGTGCCAGCAGCTTTTTAGGAGGGGGGGGCACAGATACGCAGTATTTT. It translates to CASSFLGGGGTDTQYF.

This clone was picked up many times. The rearrangement links TRBV28 to TRBJ2-7; 8 bases fit TRBD2. This CDR3 comprises 12 residues. Trimming took 7 bases from V and 6 from J; bases not matched to a gene: 5. Germline V lookup: CDR1 MDHEN, CDR2 SYDVKM. The CDR3 nucleotides are TGTGCCAGCACTCGGGAGGGCCTCGAGCAGTACTTC. Protein: CASTREGLEQYF.

This clone was detected many times. The chain joins TRBV7-3 to TRBJ2-3; 14 bases fit TRBD2. The germline CDR1 and CDR2 sequences are SGHTA and FQGTGA. V shed 5 bases and J 4 bases; nucleotides not matched to a gene: 8. This CDR3 has 17 residues. As DNA, the CDR3 is TGTGCCAGCAGCCGGACTAGCGGGGGGTCCCGACCAGATACGCAGTATTTT. Its translation: CASSRTSGGSRPDTQYF.

This clone was seen at least ten times. The chain links TRBV2 to TRBJ1-6, with 7 nucleotides matching TRBD1. The germline gives CDR1 SNHLY, CDR2 FYNNEI. The CDR3 is made up of 14 amino acids. Trimming cost V 7 bases and J 6 bases; bases outside gene matches: 6. CDR3 sequence: CASTEAGGNSPLHF. The DNA for the CDR3 is TGTGCCAGCACTGAGGCAGGGGGTAATTCACCCCTCCACTTT.

The sample holds many counts of this clone. The chain links TRBV5-1 to TRBJ2-3; a weak D match, TRBD1 (5 bases). The CDR3 is 13 amino acids. Germline V CDR1 and CDR2: SGHRS, YFSETQ. The V and J ends lost 0 bases and 3 bases respectively, with 5 bases between them. In nucleotides, the CDR3 is TGCGCCAGCAGCTTGGAGGGGACAGATACGCAGTATTTT. Translation gives CASSLEGTDTQYF.

This clone was seen repeatedly, ten times or more. The V call is TRBV5-1, the J call TRBJ2-2, with D uncertain. The CDR3 extends over 15 amino acids. CDR1 SGHRS and CDR2 YFSETQ come from the germline V gene. V was shortened by 1 base and J by 1 base, with 8 bases between the two germline ends. In DNA, the CDR3 is TGCGCCAGCAGCTTGCGTGTAGAGAACACCGGGGAGCTGTTTTTT. Protein: CASSLRVENTGELFF.

This clone has at least ten counts. The DNA of the CDR3 is TGTGCCAGCAGTTTATGGACTAGCGGACAAGAGACCCAGTACTTC. It is translated as CASSLWTSGQETQYF. The chain has TRBV28 and TRBJ2-5, with 9 bases that match TRBD2. The V gene end was trimmed by 0 bases and the J gene end by 2 bases; junction bases not matched to a gene: 1. The CDR3 totals 15 residues. Per germline, CDR1 MDHEN and CDR2 SYDVKM.

This clone was observed at least ten times. V gene TRBV30 combines with J gene TRBJ2-7, with D perhaps matching TRBD1 (6 bases). This CDR3 is built from 13 residues. V dropped 0 bases and J dropped 7 bases, with 13 bases sitting between them. Germline V gene lookup returns CDR1 GTSNPN and CDR2 SVGIG (reference sequence). CDR3 loop: CAWSVRRGGEQYF. The DNA of the CDR3 is TGTGCCTGGAGTGTACGTCGAGGGGGAGAGCAGTACTTC.

This clone was seen many times. This chain uses TRBV19 with TRBJ2-7, with D tentatively TRBD2 (6 bases). With 6 bases removed from V and 3 bases from J, the gap between germline ends came to 18 bases. From germline, CDR1 is LNHDA and CDR2 SQIVND (reference sequence). CDR3 length equals 15 residues. In DNA, the CDR3 is TGTGCCAGTAGGAGCCGCCGGGAGTCTCACTACGAGCAGTACTTC. Its protein product is CASRSRRESHYEQYF.